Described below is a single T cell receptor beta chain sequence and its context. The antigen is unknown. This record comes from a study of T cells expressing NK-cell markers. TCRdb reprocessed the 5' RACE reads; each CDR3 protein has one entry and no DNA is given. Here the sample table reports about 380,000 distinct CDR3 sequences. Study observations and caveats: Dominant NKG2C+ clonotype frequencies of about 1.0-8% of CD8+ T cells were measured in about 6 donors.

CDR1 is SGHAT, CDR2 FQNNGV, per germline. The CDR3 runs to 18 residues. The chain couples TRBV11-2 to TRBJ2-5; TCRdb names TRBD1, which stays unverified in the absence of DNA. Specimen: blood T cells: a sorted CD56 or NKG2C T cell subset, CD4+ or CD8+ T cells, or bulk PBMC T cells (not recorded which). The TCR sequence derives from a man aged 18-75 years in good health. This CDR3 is CASSSTARGTGGRETQYF.